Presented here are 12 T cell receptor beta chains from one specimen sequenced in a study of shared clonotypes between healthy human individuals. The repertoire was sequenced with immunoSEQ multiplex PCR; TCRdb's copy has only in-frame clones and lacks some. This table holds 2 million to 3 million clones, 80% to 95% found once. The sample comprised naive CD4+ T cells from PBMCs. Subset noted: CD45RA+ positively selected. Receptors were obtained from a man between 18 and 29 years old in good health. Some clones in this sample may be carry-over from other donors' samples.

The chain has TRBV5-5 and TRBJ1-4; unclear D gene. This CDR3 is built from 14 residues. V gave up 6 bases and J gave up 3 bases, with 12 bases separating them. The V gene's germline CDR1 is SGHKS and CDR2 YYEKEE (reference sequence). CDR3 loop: CASTPRIANEKLFF. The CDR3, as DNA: TGTGCCAGCACCCCTAGAATTGCTAATGAAAAACTGTTTTTT.

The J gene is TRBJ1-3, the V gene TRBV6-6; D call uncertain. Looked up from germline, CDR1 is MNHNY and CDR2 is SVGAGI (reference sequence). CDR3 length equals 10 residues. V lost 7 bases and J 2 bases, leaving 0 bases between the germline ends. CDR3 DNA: TGTGCCAGCACTGGAAACACCATATATTTT. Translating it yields CASTGNTIYF.

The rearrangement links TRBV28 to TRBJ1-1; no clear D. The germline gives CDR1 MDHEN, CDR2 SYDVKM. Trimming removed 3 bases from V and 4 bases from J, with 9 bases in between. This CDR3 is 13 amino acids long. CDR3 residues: CASSFVESTEAFF. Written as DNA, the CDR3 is TGTGCCAGCAGTTTTGTAGAAAGCACTGAAGCTTTCTTT.

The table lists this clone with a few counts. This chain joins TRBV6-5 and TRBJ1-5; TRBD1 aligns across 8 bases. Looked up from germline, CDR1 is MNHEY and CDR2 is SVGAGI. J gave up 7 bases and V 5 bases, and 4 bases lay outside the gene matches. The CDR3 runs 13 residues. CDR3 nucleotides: TGTGCCAGCAGTCGGACAGGGAGCCAGCCCCAGCATTTT. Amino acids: CASSRTGSQPQHF.

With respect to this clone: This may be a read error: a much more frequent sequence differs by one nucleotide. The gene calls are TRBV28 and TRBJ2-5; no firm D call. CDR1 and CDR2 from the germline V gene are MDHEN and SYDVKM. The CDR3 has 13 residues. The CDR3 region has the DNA TGTGCCGGCAGTTTGCGGCGACAAGAGACCCAGTACTTC. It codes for CAGSLRRQETQYF.

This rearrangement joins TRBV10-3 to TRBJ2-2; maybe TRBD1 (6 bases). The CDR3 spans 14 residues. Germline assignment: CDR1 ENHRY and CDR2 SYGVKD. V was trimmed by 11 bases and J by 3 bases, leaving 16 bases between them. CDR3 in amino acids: CASLSGQDTGELFF. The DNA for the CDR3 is TGTGCCTCGCTATCGGGACAAGACACCGGGGAGCTGTTTTTT.

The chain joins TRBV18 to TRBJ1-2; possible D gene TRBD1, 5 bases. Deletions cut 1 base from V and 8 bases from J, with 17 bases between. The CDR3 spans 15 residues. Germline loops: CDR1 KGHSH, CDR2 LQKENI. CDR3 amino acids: CASSPLGQGRNGYTF. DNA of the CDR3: TGTGCCAGCTCACCACTAGGGCAGGGTAGAAACGGCTACACCTTC.

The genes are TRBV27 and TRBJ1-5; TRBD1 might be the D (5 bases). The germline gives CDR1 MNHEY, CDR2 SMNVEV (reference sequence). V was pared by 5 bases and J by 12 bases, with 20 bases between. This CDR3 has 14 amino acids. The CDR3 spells CASSGWGGEPSQHF. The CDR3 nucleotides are TGTGCCAGCAGTGGTTGGGGGGGGGAGCCTAGCCAGCATTTT.

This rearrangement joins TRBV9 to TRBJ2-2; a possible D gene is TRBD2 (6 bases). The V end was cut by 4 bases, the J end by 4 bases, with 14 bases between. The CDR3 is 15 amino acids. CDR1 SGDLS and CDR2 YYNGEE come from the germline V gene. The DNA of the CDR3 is TGTGCCAGCAGCTACGGACCGGAGGGCACCGGGGAGCTGTTTTTT. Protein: CASSYGPEGTGELFF.

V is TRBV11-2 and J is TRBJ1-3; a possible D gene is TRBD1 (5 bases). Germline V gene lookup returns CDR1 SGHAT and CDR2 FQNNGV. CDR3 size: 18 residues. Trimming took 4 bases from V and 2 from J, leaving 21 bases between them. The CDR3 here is CASSSPTGFWGAGNTIYF. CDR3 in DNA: TGTGCCAGCAGCTCACCGACTGGGTTTTGGGGGGCTGGAAACACCATATATTTT.

The chain's CDR3 is CASSSGQWRQYF. Written as DNA, the CDR3 is TGTGCCAGCAGCTCGGGACAGTGGAGGCAGTACTTC. This chain links TRBV14 with TRBJ2-7; 7 nucleotides line up with TRBD1. The germline gives CDR1 SGHDN, CDR2 FVKESK. The junction had 7 bases not matched to a gene; V was cut back by 5 bases and J by 9 bases. This CDR3 region has 12 residues.

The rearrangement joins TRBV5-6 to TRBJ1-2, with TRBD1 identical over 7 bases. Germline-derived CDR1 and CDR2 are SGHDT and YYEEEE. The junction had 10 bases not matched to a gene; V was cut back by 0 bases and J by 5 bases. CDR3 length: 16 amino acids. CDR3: CASSLVGDSLRYGYTF. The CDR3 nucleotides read TGTGCCAGCAGCTTGGTCGGGGACAGCCTCAGATATGGCTACACCTTC.